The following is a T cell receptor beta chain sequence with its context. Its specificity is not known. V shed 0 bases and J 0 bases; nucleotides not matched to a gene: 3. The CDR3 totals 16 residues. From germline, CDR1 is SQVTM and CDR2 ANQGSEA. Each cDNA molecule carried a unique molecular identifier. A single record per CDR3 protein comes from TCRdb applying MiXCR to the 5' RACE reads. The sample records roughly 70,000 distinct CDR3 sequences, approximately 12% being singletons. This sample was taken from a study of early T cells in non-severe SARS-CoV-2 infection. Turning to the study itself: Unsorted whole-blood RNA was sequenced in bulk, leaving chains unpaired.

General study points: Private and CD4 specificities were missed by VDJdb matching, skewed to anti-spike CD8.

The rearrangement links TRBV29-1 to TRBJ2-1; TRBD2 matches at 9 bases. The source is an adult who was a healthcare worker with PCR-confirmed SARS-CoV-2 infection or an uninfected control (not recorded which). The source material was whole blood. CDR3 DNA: TGCAGCGTTGAAGACTTTAGCGGGAGCTCCTACAATGAGCAGTTCTTC. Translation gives CSVEDFSGSSYNEQFF.